This T cell receptor (beta chain) was profiled in a study of blood T cells in healthy people across ages (dated by TCRdb to the mid-2010s). Background on the whole study: In model experiments, template switching captured about one uniquely barcoded TCR beta cDNA molecule for every two T cells. To track age-related changes in TCR beta repertoire diversity, the study relied on deep sequencing normalized with unique cDNA molecular identifiers. Four age groups were formed from the donors: young (average roughly 15 years), middle-aged (around 41), aged (under 70) and long-lived (82). Donors of different ages were randomly distributed across sequencing lanes to avoid experimental bias. The study analyzed two additional independent replicas of 1 million unique cDNA reads from the same blood draw for two donors, one aged 18 to 29 and one aged 80 or older.

Donors were a few dozen systemically healthy Caucasian individuals from Russia aged about 6 to 100 years. Around 9.7 milliliters of peripheral blood were collected from each donor into EDTA-treated Vacutainer tubes. PBMCs were isolated by Ficoll-Paque density-gradient centrifugation, with at least 6 million obtained per sample. Total RNA was extracted from PBMCs with Trizol reagent, with at least 5 micrograms obtained per sample. Naive CD45RAhigh/CD27high T cell percentages were measured by flow cytometry on a PBMC aliquot from every donor. The method behind the library was 5' RACE. The run used an Illumina HiSeq 2500. A second PCR of 7 to 11 cycles was performed with a sample-barcoded 5' primer and a J-beta primer mix. Each TCR beta cDNA molecule received a unique molecular identifier from a template-switch 5' adaptor carrying 12 random nucleotides. Each sample yielded at least 2.5 million CDR3-containing paired-end reads. The Mint cDNA synthesis kit, primed by a TRBC-specific oligonucleotide, was used to synthesize first-strand cDNA from all RNA. Following uracil-DNA glycosylase treatment, all cDNA underwent a first 18-cycle PCR with the universal primers M1SS and BC2_uni_R. Processing in the source paper ran as follows. Each sample was normalized by randomly selecting 1 million high-quality reads, each carrying a distinct molecular identifier. Reads sharing molecular identifiers were discarded rather than binned into consensus sequences. CDR3 identification, clonotype clustering and error correction used MiTCR with a Q25 quality threshold and the strictest error-elimination algorithm. A nonparametric unseen species model using Euler transformation provided a lower-bound estimate of total TCR beta diversity. Clones were called with MiXCR by TCRdb after fastp trimmed the public reads at Q25, and only in-frame beta chains were retained. For every CDR3 protein sequence, its rows merge into one entry that carries the most common genes and DNA. The V and J calls shown here were made by TCRdb, not taken from the authors' results. This sample gives hundreds of thousands of distinct CDR3 sequences in total; roughly 41% of them show up just once. The top ten constitute 30% of the sample.

CDR1 and CDR2 were assigned from the germline V gene as LGHNA and YSLEER. The CDR3 runs 16 amino acids, cysteine and phenylalanine included. The CDR3 DNA has 48 bases and is translated from base 1. Trimming removed 1 base from V and 1 base from J; the gene matches leave 2 bases unexplained. A note on this clonotype: No cognate antigen has been identified for it. Base-call qualities are not available, and no considerably larger clone is one nucleotide away.

General study outcomes and caveats: Observed TCR beta diversity per million T cells fell roughly linearly with age, and a significant reduction was already apparent by age about 43. The CMV infection status of donors was not known, potentially confounding age-related changes in expanded clonotypes. Conclusive comparison of naive and antigen-experienced compartments was prevented by the profiling of bulk unsorted PBMCs. There was a strong correlation between observed TCR beta diversity and the percentage of naive T cells measured by flow cytometry. Estimates of total diversity based on one million sequenced T cells were considered lower bounds and underestimates. The long-lived group showed more naive CD4+ T cells, fewer expanded clones and increased TCR diversity than the aged group, suggesting age selection.

Sequenced material: blood. The TCR sequence derives from a man older than 75 in good health. The sequence joins TRBV4-3 to TRBJ2-1; TRBD1 aligns with 9 central bases. The DNA sequence is as follows: TGCGCCAGCAGCCAAGCGGGACAGGGTTCCTACAATGAGCAGTTCTTC. This translates into CASSQAGQGSYNEQFF.